The rows below give T cell receptor beta chains drawn from one sample of a study of T cell repertoires in cytomegalovirus infection. One entry per CDR3 protein results from TCRdb running MiXCR on the reads. The data show 900,000 to 950,000 distinct CDR3 sequences, roughly 31% seen once. These receptors' antigens are unknown. The source material was cultured CD8+ T cells from PBMCs, sampled from culture after CMV antigen stimulation. The receptor source for this set is a human donor in good health (CMV status not recorded). Some clones in this sample may be carry-over from other donors' samples. Each CDR3 is given with its conserved first and last residue. D genes are given only for firm matches. Not every row has a clone size; where given, it reads once, few, many or a size class.

clone size: many; J gene: TRBJ1-2; D gene: -; V gene: TRBV7-2; CDR3 DNA: TGTGCCAGCAGCTTACGCATGGACCCCAACTATGGCTACACCTTC; CDR3 protein: CASSLRMDPNYGYTF
clone size: few; J gene: TRBJ1-4; D gene: -; V gene: TRBV4-2; CDR3 DNA: TGTGCCAGCAGCCAAGATAGGACATGGGGTGAAAAACTGTTTTTT; CDR3 protein: CASSQDRTWGEKLFF
clone size: few; J gene: TRBJ2-7; D gene: -; V gene: TRBV12-3/TRBV12-4; CDR3 DNA: TGTGCCAGCAGTTGGACATCACTCTACGAGCAGTACTTC; CDR3 protein: CASSWTSLYEQYF
clone size: few; J gene: TRBJ1-1; D gene: -; V gene: TRBV6-2/TRBV6-3; CDR3 DNA: TGTGCCAGCAGGACCCTAATGAACACTGAAGCTTTCTTT; CDR3 protein: CASRTLMNTEAFF
clone size: -; J gene: TRBJ2-5; D gene: -; V gene: TRBV7-9; CDR3 DNA: TGTGCCAGCAGCTTTGTACAAAGTGGGCAAGAGACCCAGTACTTC; CDR3 protein: CASSFVQSGQETQYF
clone size: many; J gene: TRBJ1-2; D gene: TRBD1; V gene: TRBV6-5; CDR3 DNA: TGTGCCAGCAGCTCCGACAGGGCGGGGTATGGCTACACCTTC; CDR3 protein: CASSSDRAGYGYTF
clone size: many; J gene: TRBJ1-5; D gene: TRBD1; V gene: TRBV7-8; CDR3 DNA: TGTGCCAGCAGTTCCGGGACAGGGGCCCGCAATCAGCCCCAGCATTTT; CDR3 protein: CASSSGTGARNQPQHF
clone size: few; J gene: TRBJ1-2; D gene: -; V gene: TRBV28; CDR3 DNA: TGTGCCAGCAGTTTAGAATGGGGGCAGGATGGCTACACCTTC; CDR3 protein: CASSLEWGQDGYTF
clone size: -; J gene: TRBJ2-3; D gene: -; V gene: TRBV19; CDR3 DNA: TGTGCCAGTAGTGTTTTCAGCATAGATACGCAGTATTTT; CDR3 protein: CASSVFSIDTQYF
clone size: -; J gene: TRBJ1-1; D gene: -; V gene: TRBV27; CDR3 DNA: TGTGCCAGCACCTCCCCGGGGGGGAACACTGAAGCTTTCTTT; CDR3 protein: CASTSPGGNTEAFF
clone size: many; J gene: TRBJ1-5; D gene: -; V gene: TRBV6-1; CDR3 DNA: TGTGCCAGCAGTGCGGACATGAACAATCAGCCCCAGCATTTT; CDR3 protein: CASSADMNNQPQHF
clone size: -; J gene: TRBJ2-1; D gene: -; V gene: TRBV6-5; CDR3 DNA: TGTGCCAGCAGTTACTCGAAGGCAGCAAAGGAGCAGTTCTTC; CDR3 protein: CASSYSKAAKEQFF
clone size: -; J gene: TRBJ2-2; D gene: -; V gene: TRBV10-3; CDR3 DNA: TGTGCCATCAGCCCCAGGGACCACAACACCGGGGAGCTGTTTTTT; CDR3 protein: CAISPRDHNTGELFF
clone size: -; J gene: TRBJ1-5; D gene: -; V gene: TRBV6-6; CDR3 DNA: TGTGCCAGCAGTTACTCCCAAACCACAGGAGGCAATCAGCCCCAGCATTTT; CDR3 protein: CASSYSQTTGGNQPQHF
clone size: many; J gene: TRBJ1-2; D gene: TRBD1; V gene: TRBV27; CDR3 DNA: TGTGCCACCCGCCCGGGTACAGGGGGTAATTGGAATGGCTACACCTTC; CDR3 protein: CATRPGTGGNWNGYTF
clone size: few; J gene: TRBJ2-2; D gene: -; V gene: TRBV7-6; CDR3 DNA: TGTGCCAGCAGCGGTAGCGTTAACACCGGGGAGCTGTTTTTT; CDR3 protein: CASSGSVNTGELFF
clone size: few; J gene: TRBJ1-5; D gene: -; V gene: TRBV10-2; CDR3 DNA: TGCGCCAGCAGTGGTCCAGGATTTCAGCCCCAGCATTTT; CDR3 protein: CASSGPGFQPQHF
clone size: -; J gene: TRBJ1-1; D gene: -; V gene: TRBV10-3; CDR3 DNA: TGTGCCATCAGTGAACTAAGTGACCGAAACACTGAAGCTTTCTTT; CDR3 protein: CAISELSDRNTEAFF
clone size: -; J gene: TRBJ1-1; D gene: TRBD1; V gene: TRBV19; CDR3 DNA: TGTGCCAGTAGTGGAGAGGACAGGGGGCTTACTGAAGCTTTCTTT; CDR3 protein: CASSGEDRGLTEAFF
clone size: -; J gene: TRBJ1-6; D gene: -; V gene: TRBV5-4; CDR3 DNA: TGTGCCAGCAGCTTGGAAAGGGGGTGGTCACCCCTCCACTTT; CDR3 protein: CASSLERGWSPLHF
clone size: -; J gene: TRBJ1-6; D gene: -; V gene: TRBV20-1; CDR3 DNA: TGCAGTGCCCATTCAGAGTTCTATAATTCACCCCTCCACTTT; CDR3 protein: CSAHSEFYNSPLHF
clone size: -; J gene: TRBJ2-5; D gene: TRBD1; V gene: TRBV2; CDR3 DNA: TGTGCCAGCAGGATAGGACAGGGGGCAGGAGAGACCCAGTACTTC; CDR3 protein: CASRIGQGAGETQYF
clone size: -; J gene: TRBJ2-5; D gene: TRBD2; V gene: TRBV11-2; CDR3 DNA: TGTGCCAGCAGCTTATGGACTAGCGGGGGGATGGAGACCCAGTACTTC; CDR3 protein: CASSLWTSGGMETQYF
clone size: -; J gene: TRBJ2-3; D gene: -; V gene: TRBV6-2/TRBV6-3; CDR3 DNA: TGTGCCAGCAACTCCGTGGCGGTGACAGATACGCAGTATTTT; CDR3 protein: CASNSVAVTDTQYF
clone size: few; J gene: TRBJ2-3; D gene: TRBD1; V gene: TRBV7-9; CDR3 DNA: TGTGCCAGCAGCCTAACACCGGGACAGACCACAGATACGCAGTATTTT; CDR3 protein: CASSLTPGQTTDTQYF
clone size: few; J gene: TRBJ1-2; D gene: TRBD1; V gene: TRBV12-3/TRBV12-4; CDR3 DNA: TGTGCCAGCAGTTCTGGACAGGGCGCATTTTATGGCTACACCTTC; CDR3 protein: CASSSGQGAFYGYTF
clone size: few; J gene: TRBJ2-1; D gene: TRBD2; V gene: TRBV14; CDR3 DNA: TGTGCCAGCAGTTCAGTAGGGAGGGGAGCACAGTTCTTC; CDR3 protein: CASSSVGRGAQFF
clone size: few; J gene: TRBJ2-5; D gene: -; V gene: TRBV12-3/TRBV12-4; CDR3 DNA: TGTGCCAGCAGTCCACCCCTGGGCGGGAAAACCCAGTACTTC; CDR3 protein: CASSPPLGGKTQYF
clone size: few; J gene: TRBJ1-1; D gene: TRBD1; V gene: TRBV7-2; CDR3 DNA: TGTGCCAGCAGCTCCGCCGGGACAGGGTTTTTAGTCACTGAAGCTTTCTTT; CDR3 protein: CASSSAGTGFLVTEAFF
clone size: many; J gene: TRBJ1-3; D gene: -; V gene: TRBV27; CDR3 DNA: TGTGCCAGCAGCCTTGACAGCGCCACTGGAAACACCATATATTTT; CDR3 protein: CASSLDSATGNTIYF
clone size: few; J gene: TRBJ1-1; D gene: -; V gene: TRBV7-8; CDR3 DNA: TGTGCCAGCAGCTTAGTCCCGGGGGACACTGAAGCTTTCTTT; CDR3 protein: CASSLVPGDTEAFF
clone size: few; J gene: TRBJ2-2; D gene: TRBD1; V gene: TRBV20-1; CDR3 DNA: TGCAGTGCTAGAGATTCTTGGACAGGGAGCACCGGGGAGCTGTTTTTT; CDR3 protein: CSARDSWTGSTGELFF
clone size: few; J gene: TRBJ1-5; D gene: -; V gene: TRBV27; CDR3 DNA: TGTGCCAGCAGTTTATCGGGTTTTCAGGGACTCAATCAGCCCCAGCATTTT; CDR3 protein: CASSLSGFQGLNQPQHF
clone size: few; J gene: TRBJ2-5; D gene: -; V gene: TRBV6-2/TRBV6-3; CDR3 DNA: TGTGCCAGCAGTTACTCCGGACGGACGCAGGACCCGAGGGCCCAGTACTTC; CDR3 protein: CASSYSGRTQDPRAQYF
clone size: -; J gene: TRBJ1-2; D gene: -; V gene: TRBV7-9; CDR3 DNA: TGTGCCAACCCCTCCGGAGTCGACTATGGCTACACCTTC; CDR3 protein: CANPSGVDYGYTF
clone size: -; J gene: TRBJ2-5; D gene: -; V gene: TRBV6-5; CDR3 DNA: TGTGCCAGCGGCTTAAACTACCAAGAGACCCAGTACTTC; CDR3 protein: CASGLNYQETQYF
clone size: once; J gene: TRBJ1-2; D gene: -; V gene: TRBV15; CDR3 DNA: TGTGCCACCAGCAGAGAATTCCGCGACTCCAACAAGATTAACTATGGCTACACCTTC; CDR3 protein: CATSREFRDSNKINYGYTF
clone size: many; J gene: TRBJ2-1; D gene: -; V gene: TRBV7-8; CDR3 DNA: TGTGCCAGCAGCTTAGCGGATAGCGGTGACAATGAGCAGTTCTTC; CDR3 protein: CASSLADSGDNEQFF
clone size: -; J gene: TRBJ1-1; D gene: -; V gene: TRBV29-1; CDR3 DNA: TGCAGCGTTGAATTGGGGATCATGAACACTGAAGCTTTCTTT; CDR3 protein: CSVELGIMNTEAFF
clone size: -; J gene: TRBJ2-1; D gene: -; V gene: TRBV7-2; CDR3 DNA: TGTGCCAGCATAGGAGACAGAAGCTCCTACAATGAGCAGTTCTTC; CDR3 protein: CASIGDRSSYNEQFF
clone size: -; J gene: TRBJ1-6; D gene: TRBD1; V gene: TRBV12-3/TRBV12-4; CDR3 DNA: TGTGCCAGCAGTCCTAGGGGGCGGAATTCACCCCTCCACTTT; CDR3 protein: CASSPRGRNSPLHF
clone size: -; J gene: TRBJ2-3; D gene: -; V gene: TRBV19; CDR3 DNA: TGTGCCAGTTCGAGTATTCCAGGGGCAGATACGCAGTATTTT; CDR3 protein: CASSSIPGADTQYF
clone size: few; J gene: TRBJ2-4; D gene: TRBD2; V gene: TRBV19; CDR3 DNA: TGTGCCAGTAGTACCCTAGCGGGGAAAAACATTCAGTACTTC; CDR3 protein: CASSTLAGKNIQYF
clone size: -; J gene: TRBJ2-7; D gene: TRBD2; V gene: TRBV27; CDR3 DNA: TGTGCCAGCAGTTCGGGACTACCCTACGAGCAGTACTTC; CDR3 protein: CASSSGLPYEQYF
clone size: -; J gene: TRBJ1-2; D gene: -; V gene: TRBV19; CDR3 DNA: TGTGCCAGTACCCCCTGGAGGGGCGAGGGTTTCGACTATGGCTACACCTTC; CDR3 protein: CASTPWRGEGFDYGYTF
clone size: many; J gene: TRBJ2-1; D gene: -; V gene: TRBV6-5; CDR3 DNA: TGTGCCAGCAGTTACGCTAATGAGCAGTTCTTC; CDR3 protein: CASSYANEQFF
clone size: few; J gene: TRBJ1-6; D gene: TRBD1; V gene: TRBV7-9; CDR3 DNA: TGTGCCAGCAGCCCCCCGACAGGGACTCCACCCCTCCACTTT; CDR3 protein: CASSPPTGTPPLHF
clone size: few; J gene: TRBJ2-2; D gene: -; V gene: TRBV7-7; CDR3 DNA: TGTGCTAGCAGCCCAGGATCCTATGGTTACACCGGGGAGCTGTTTTTT; CDR3 protein: CASSPGSYGYTGELFF
clone size: -; J gene: TRBJ1-3; D gene: TRBD1; V gene: TRBV7-9; CDR3 DNA: TGTGCCAGCAGCTCTCTGGGACAGGGCAAAGGCTCTGGAAACACCATATATTTT; CDR3 protein: CASSSLGQGKGSGNTIYF
clone size: -; J gene: TRBJ2-1; D gene: -; V gene: TRBV7-6; CDR3 DNA: TGTGCTAGCAGCCCTGGGCAGGAGGGGGGGGAGCAGTTCTTC; CDR3 protein: CASSPGQEGGEQFF
clone size: many; J gene: TRBJ1-2; D gene: TRBD1; V gene: TRBV4-3; CDR3 DNA: TGCGCCAGCAGCCAAGATGTACAGGGGGCGCTTGGCTACACCTTC; CDR3 protein: CASSQDVQGALGYTF